A selection of T cell receptor beta chains follows, all from one sample in a study of regulatory T cells in long-lasting Graves disease. MiXCR was run by TCRdb on the multiplex PCR reads, yielding one entry per CDR3 protein. In the table there are some 600,000 distinct CDR3 sequences, about 16% of which are singletons. The same sample was also studied in work on T cells in Graves' hyperthyroidism and ophthalmopathy.

This sample comprised peripheral blood mononuclear cells (PBMCs), obtained at new diagnosis, from a patient treated with antithyroid drugs. The receptors stem from a young man with Graves disease. CDR3s include the opening cysteine and the closing phenylalanine or tryptophan. The D gene is left open where the match is weak. Clone sizes are given selectively: once, few, many, or a class where the clone is expanded.

clone size	V gene	J gene	D gene	CDR3 protein	CDR3 DNA
-	TRBV28	TRBJ2-5	TRBD2	CASSSLPLQGGAEETQYF	TGTGCCAGCAGTTCGCTACCCTTGCAGGGAGGGGCGGAGGAGACCCAGTACTTC
many	TRBV7-9	TRBJ2-7	-	CASSLAPGRTLYEQYF	TGTGCCAGCAGCTTAGCACCCGGTCGGACCCTCTACGAGCAGTACTTC
-	TRBV7-2	TRBJ1-1	-	CASSTHRETEAFF	TGTGCCAGCAGCACGCACAGGGAGACTGAAGCTTTCTTT
many	TRBV6-5	TRBJ2-3	-	CASSYYPRGSTDTQYF	TGTGCCAGCAGTTACTACCCAAGGGGGAGCACAGATACGCAGTATTTT
many	TRBV6-1	TRBJ2-5	-	CASSEVGGRYQETQYF	TGTGCCAGCAGTGAAGTTGGGGGCAGGTACCAAGAGACCCAGTACTTC
few	TRBV10-3	TRBJ2-7	TRBD2	CAITLAGGGEQYF	TGTGCCATCACTTTAGCGGGAGGGGGCGAGCAGTACTTC
many	TRBV12-3/TRBV12-4	TRBJ1-6	-	CASSPGPPAPLHF	TGTGCCAGCAGTCCAGGACCTCCGGCACCCCTCCACTTT
few	TRBV20-1	TRBJ2-2	-	CSVWARTGELFF	TGCAGTGTTTGGGCGAGGACCGGGGAGCTGTTTTTT
many	TRBV11-1	TRBJ2-2	-	CASSFHLLNTGELFF	TGTGCCAGCAGCTTTCACCTACTTAACACCGGGGAGCTGTTTTTT
-	TRBV29-1	TRBJ2-7	-	CSVLVDSSYEQYF	TGCAGCGTTTTGGTAGACAGCTCCTACGAGCAGTACTTC
few	TRBV14	TRBJ2-1	TRBD2	CASSPSGGGIVEQFF	TGTGCCAGCAGCCCTAGCGGGGGAGGGATTGTTGAGCAGTTCTTC
few	TRBV7-2	TRBJ2-1	-	CASSSTVGDEQFF	TGTGCCAGCAGCTCCACGGTAGGGGACGAGCAGTTCTTC
-	TRBV19	TRBJ2-7	-	CASSIGGRGRYEQYF	TGTGCCAGTAGTATCGGAGGCAGGGGGAGGTACGAGCAGTACTTC
few	TRBV5-1	TRBJ1-1	-	CASSLERGLNTEAFF	TGCGCCAGCAGCTTGGAACGGGGGCTGAACACTGAAGCTTTCTTT
many	TRBV27	TRBJ2-3	TRBD2	CASSYSGISTDTQYF	TGTGCCAGCAGTTATAGCGGGATTAGCACAGATACGCAGTATTTT
few	TRBV19	TRBJ2-7	TRBD1	CASSDYQGASDF	TGTGCCAGTAGCGACTACCAGGGGGCTTCGGACTTC
-	TRBV13	TRBJ1-2	-	CASSLLARDYGYTF	TGTGCCAGCAGCTTGTTGGCCCGCGACTATGGCTACACCTTC
-	TRBV6-1	TRBJ1-4	TRBD1	CASRTGAGTGYEKLFF	TGTGCCAGCAGGACAGGGGCGGGGACGGGGTATGAAAAACTGTTTTTT
many	TRBV5-1	TRBJ2-5	-	CASSLLSFQETQYF	TGCGCCAGCAGCTTGTTATCTTTTCAAGAGACCCAGTACTTC
many	TRBV20-1	TRBJ2-1	-	CSARVVGPRADNEQFF	TGCAGTGCTAGAGTTGTTGGACCTCGGGCCGACAATGAGCAGTTCTTC
few	TRBV25-1	TRBJ2-1	-	CASSVGGLQSEQFF	TGTGCCAGCAGTGTTGGGGGGCTACAGTCTGAGCAGTTCTTC
-	TRBV11-2	TRBJ2-5	TRBD1	CASRWGTAKGQETQYF	TGTGCCAGCAGGTGGGGGACAGCCAAGGGACAAGAGACCCAGTACTTC
-	TRBV4-1	TRBJ2-4	-	CASNSPGVTLKNIQYF	TGCGCCAGCAACAGTCCAGGGGTTACCCTAAAAAACATTCAGTACTTC
-	TRBV3-1	TRBJ2-3	TRBD2	CASSHGLAGRTDTQYF	TGTGCCAGCAGCCACGGACTAGCGGGACGCACAGATACGCAGTATTTT
-	TRBV7-9	TRBJ1-3	TRBD1	CASSLSRTGAGNTIYF	TGTGCCAGCAGCTTATCTCGGACAGGGGCTGGAAACACCATATATTTT
-	TRBV5-6	TRBJ2-5	-	CASSWRGTAVF	TGTGCCAGCAGCTGGAGGGGGACAGCCGTTTTC
-	TRBV9	TRBJ1-2	TRBD1	CASSVEGTGAAHYGYTF	TGTGCCAGCAGCGTAGAGGGGACAGGGGCCGCGCACTATGGCTACACCTTC
few	TRBV6-6	TRBJ1-1	-	CASSYSYRVMNTEAFF	TGTGCCAGCAGTTACTCGTACAGGGTAATGAACACTGAAGCTTTCTTT
many	TRBV29-1	TRBJ2-7	-	CSVDYRGGREQYF	TGCAGCGTTGACTACAGGGGGGGCCGCGAGCAGTACTTC
many	TRBV5-1	TRBJ2-2	TRBD1	CASSWTGQRGELFF	TGCGCCAGCAGCTGGACGGGACAGCGAGGGGAGCTGTTTTTT
few	TRBV19	TRBJ2-2	-	CASSIGSDTGELFF	TGTGCCAGTAGTATTGGTTCAGACACCGGGGAGCTGTTTTTT
-	TRBV5-1	TRBJ1-3	TRBD1	CASSFTGGYAGNTIYF	TGCGCCAGCAGCTTTACAGGGGGTTACGCTGGAAACACCATATATTTT
many	TRBV28	TRBJ2-4	TRBD2	CASTTGGSNIQYF	TGTGCCAGCACCACGGGCGGGAGTAACATTCAGTACTTC
many	TRBV27	TRBJ1-1	-	CASSFGRPRNTEAFF	TGTGCCAGCAGTTTCGGGCGGCCGCGGAACACTGAAGCTTTCTTT
many	TRBV5-1	TRBJ2-3	-	CASSLGTPRADTQYF	TGCGCCAGCAGCCTCGGGACCCCCCGGGCAGATACGCAGTATTTT
-	TRBV24-1	TRBJ2-5	TRBD2	CATSDSRPGLAPQETQYF	TGTGCCACCAGTGATTCTAGACCGGGACTAGCGCCACAAGAGACCCAGTACTTC
many	TRBV5-5	TRBJ2-5	TRBD2	CASSLTSGRASGETQYF	TGTGCCAGCAGCTTAACTAGCGGGAGGGCCAGTGGAGAGACCCAGTACTTC
many	TRBV6-5	TRBJ2-7	-	CASSYIQGTFYEQYF	TGTGCCAGCAGTTACATACAGGGTACTTTCTACGAGCAGTACTTC
many	TRBV12-3/TRBV12-4	TRBJ2-7	-	CASSLGGGMVGKYF	TGTGCCAGCAGTTTAGGTGGGGGAATGGTCGGAAAGTACTTC
-	TRBV4-1	TRBJ2-3	TRBD2	CASSRTGTSGSFTDTQYF	TGCGCCAGCAGCCGTACCGGGACTAGCGGTTCCTTCACAGATACGCAGTATTTT
-	TRBV9	TRBJ2-5	-	CASSVGVGSSLETQYF	TGTGCCAGCAGCGTAGGGGTAGGGTCATCTTTAGAGACCCAGTACTTC
-	TRBV11-2	TRBJ2-1	-	CASSLESGGEQFF	TGTGCCAGCAGCTTAGAAAGTGGTGGTGAGCAGTTCTTC
few	TRBV20-1	TRBJ2-7	-	CSANNNAGAGAYEQYF	TGCAGTGCTAACAATAACGCAGGGGCCGGGGCCTACGAGCAGTACTTC
few	TRBV6-1	TRBJ1-5	-	CASSPGLGNQPQHF	TGTGCCAGCAGCCCGGGACTAGGGAATCAGCCCCAGCATTTT
many	TRBV11-1	TRBJ2-5	-	CASSLEAISRETQYF	TGTGCCAGCAGCTTAGAGGCGATCTCAAGGGAGACCCAGTACTTC
-	TRBV5-1	TRBJ2-7	TRBD1	CASSLSRGRTYEQYF	TGCGCCAGCAGCTTGAGTAGGGGGCGAACCTACGAGCAGTACTTC
-	TRBV6-2/TRBV6-3	TRBJ2-7	-	CASIEPPHEQYF	TGTGCCAGCATCGAACCACCCCACGAGCAGTACTTC
-	TRBV2	TRBJ1-1	TRBD1	CASTGGRTEAFF	TGTGCCAGCACAGGGGGCAGGACTGAAGCTTTCTTT
-	TRBV6-2/TRBV6-3	TRBJ1-5	TRBD1	CASRDRDPQPQHF	TGTGCCAGCAGGGACAGGGATCCTCAGCCCCAGCATTTT